The 11 T cell receptor beta chains in this list originate from one sample, sequenced in a study of T cells in Graves' hyperthyroidism and ophthalmopathy. Researchers took RNA transcripts and amplified the TCR beta CDR3 regions from them. TCR CDR3 regions were first amplified by RT-PCR with HTBI primers. TCRdb reanalysed the multiplex PCR reads using MiXCR and keeps one entry per CDR3 protein. The sample comprises fewer than 650,000 distinct CDR3 sequences, 11% to 15% of which are singletons, and roughly 7% rests with the top ten. Sample: blood. The receptors originated from a woman in her late teens or twenties with Graves' ophthalmopathy.

This clonotype was seen many times. The chain couples TRBV4-1 to TRBJ2-1; TRBD2 matches 14 bases. The germline V gene has CDR1 MGHRA and CDR2 YSYEKL. The length of the CDR3 is 16 residues. V lost 3 bases, J lost 8 bases, and 6 bases stayed unmatched. DNA for the CDR3: TGCGCCAGCAGCCAGGGGACTAGCGGGAGACGTGATGAGCAGTTCTTC. Translating gives CASSQGTSGRRDEQFF.

Points on this clonotype: The junction departs from the called germline gene at one end, perhaps through a read error. V gene TRBV5-1 combines with J gene TRBJ2-3; possibly TRBD1 for D (6 bases). Germline V CDR1 and CDR2: SGHRS, YFSETQ. This CDR3 has 14 residues. The CDR3 DNA is TGCGCCGGCAGCCTACCAGGGGGCACAGATACGCAGTATTTT. It encodes CAGSLPGGTDTQYF.

This clonotype came up many times. V is TRBV6-2 or TRBV6-3 and J is TRBJ2-1, with 11 positions matching TRBD1. The CDR3 totals 15 residues. J lost 2 bases, V lost 7 bases, and 4 bases had no gene match. Germline V gives CDR1 MNHEY, CDR2 SVGEGT. CDR3 residues: CASTGTGGAYNEQFF. The CDR3 DNA reads as TGTGCCAGCACCGGGACAGGGGGAGCCTACAATGAGCAGTTCTTC.

The sample holds many counts of this clonotype. The genes are TRBV7-2 and TRBJ2-1; D is perhaps TRBD1 or TRBD2 (6 bases each). This CDR3 comprises 15 residues. CDR1 SGHTA and CDR2 FQGNSA come from the germline V gene. The germline V and J ends were trimmed by 10 bases and 0 bases, with 16 bases remaining between them. In DNA, the CDR3 is TGTGCCACCCGTATAGGGGGGAGCTCCTACAATGAGCAGTTCTTC. Residues: CATRIGGSSYNEQFF.

This clonotype has ten or more counts. V is TRBV6-1 and J is TRBJ1-2; 7 bases align to TRBD1. The CDR3 sequence is 15 residues long. The V gene's germline CDR1 is MNHNS and CDR2 SASEGT. The trim removed 0 bases at V and 6 bases at J, leaving 7 bases unmatched. Here the CDR3 DNA reads TGTGCCAGCAGTGAAGCGAGACAGGGTCTGGATGGCTACACCTTC. Protein product: CASSEARQGLDGYTF.

The V call is TRBV13, the J call TRBJ2-1; 10 positions match TRBD1. The CDR3 has 17 amino acids. Losses at the gene ends were 2 bases for V and 7 bases for J; bases not matched to a gene: 11. CDR1 and CDR2 (germline): PRHDT, FYEKMQ (reference sequence). The CDR3 reads CASSLRRDRGRTNEQFF. CDR3 nucleotide sequence: TGTGCCAGCAGCTTAAGAAGGGACAGGGGTAGGACGAATGAGCAGTTCTTC.

The rearrangement joins TRBV20-1 to TRBJ1-2, with 8 bases fitting TRBD1. This CDR3 region has 13 residues. The germline V gene has CDR1 DFQATT and CDR2 SNEGSKA (reference sequence). V was pared by 5 bases and J by 7 bases, with 9 bases of the junction left unmatched. The CDR3 bases are TGCAGTGCTGAGCAGGGGGCTCAGGGTGGCTACACCTTC. Amino acid sequence: CSAEQGAQGGYTF.

This clonotype was observed at least ten times. V usage is TRBV25-1 and J usage is TRBJ2-1, with 9 bases identical to TRBD2. CDR3 length equals 16 residues. Trimming at V came to 1 base and at J to 5 bases, leaving 6 bases not matched to a gene. Looked up from germline, CDR1 is MGHDK and CDR2 is SYGVNS. The CDR3: CASSEWASGTDNEQFF. DNA for the CDR3: TGTGCCAGCAGTGAATGGGCTAGCGGGACGGACAATGAGCAGTTCTTC.

This clonotype was counted between two and nine times. The chain carries TRBV9 and TRBJ2-7, with D perhaps matching TRBD1 or TRBD2 (6 bases each). Looked up from germline, CDR1 is SGDLS and CDR2 is YYNGEE. The CDR3 is 15 residues long. With 4 bases removed from V and 1 base from J, the gap between germline ends came to 15 bases. In DNA form, the CDR3 reads TGTGCCAGCAGCCTTGGGGGGCTAGAGTCCTACGAGCAGTACTTC. Translating it yields CASSLGGLESYEQYF.

This chain links TRBV5-4 with TRBJ1-1; no definite D call. CDR1 SGHNT and CDR2 YYREEE come from the germline V gene (reference sequence). The CDR3 extends over 13 amino acids. V lost 1 base and J 11 bases, leaving 15 bases between the germline ends. The DNA for the CDR3 is TGTGCCAGCAGCTTGTCCAGCGGGGTAGACGCTTTCTTT. This gives the protein CASSLSSGVDAFF.

In this sample, this clonotype turned up many times. The V call is TRBV2, the J call TRBJ2-3, with D unclear. The CDR3 has 15 amino acids. Trimming pared 7 bases from V and 0 bases from J, leaving 14 bases between. Germline CDR1 is SNHLY and CDR2 is FYNNEI. The CDR3 region is CASISARLSTDTQYF. CDR3 coding DNA: TGTGCCAGCATCTCGGCACGGCTCAGCACAGATACGCAGTATTTT.